In its sample, the clone carrying this T cell receptor beta chain was seen once. The protocol was immunoSEQ multiplex PCR, while the TCRdb copy is restricted to in-frame clones and leaves out a portion. Among 230,000 or so clones listed, roughly 76% were seen once. The CDR3 spans 16 residues. Trimming stripped 3 bases from V and 8 bases from J, with 19 bases between. Germline assignment: CDR1 SGHTA and CDR2 FQGTGA. The sample belongs to a study of blood T cell repertoires in COVID-19. The sequencing sample was made of peripheral blood. V usage is TRBV7-3 and J usage is TRBJ2-2; possibly TRBD2 for D (7 bases). This receptor was identified in a human donor in a cohort sampled during active COVID-19. The CDR3 DNA reads as TGTGCCAGCAGCTTCGGCTCCGGCGGGGGCGTGGGGGAGCTGTTTTTT. This sequence encodes CASSFGSGGGVGELFF.